Sequencing of this T cell receptor beta chain was carried out in a study of vaccination effects on CD4 cells after COVID-19. Looking at the study overall: Post-vaccine sampling occurred a median 72 days after the second dose.

The CDR3 runs to 14 residues. The V and J ends lost 4 bases and 4 bases respectively, with 10 bases between them. Germline V gene lookup returns CDR1 LGHDT and CDR2 YNNKEL (reference sequence). Assay: immunoSEQ multiplex PCR; the TCRdb copy retains only in-frame clones and omits some. The repertoire holds tens of thousands of clones, with about 74% as singletons. Findings of the study overall: Both infection-induced and vaccine-induced clones contracted markedly at late post-vaccination timepoints. Sampling in the study covered few convalescent patients and included no early post-infection timepoints.

Following culture for around 10 days, CD4+ T cells were isolated. Each participant received a vaccine that was either BNT162b2 or mRNA-1273, given as two doses. A single count supports this clone. Its antigen is not identified. The sequencing here drew on CD4+ T cells from PBMCs cultured without peptide, taken after COVID-19 vaccination. This chain joins TRBV3-1 (or the pseudogene TRBV3-2) and TRBJ1-4; TRBD1 might be the D (5 bases). The sequence came from a human donor who received a COVID-19 vaccine. DNA of the CDR3: TGTGCCAGCAGCCCGGGACCCTTTAATGAAAAACTGTTTTTT. Residues: CASSPGPFNEKLFF.